The T cell receptor (beta chain) described here comes from a study of T cells and copy number aberrations in small-cell lung cancer. Findings of the study overall: Compared with adjacent lung tissue, tumors had lower T-cell richness and clonality and non-significantly lower density.

The CDR3 runs 14 residues. The V gene end was trimmed by 7 bases and the J gene end by 4 bases; junction bases not matched to a gene: 9. Looked up from germline, CDR1 is SGHRS and CDR2 is YFSETQ. Some clones are missing from TCRdb's copy, which holds only in-frame ones; the method was immunoSEQ multiplex PCR. In the table there are 7,000 or so clones, roughly four fifths of which are singletons. Worth noting for this clone: Its antigen is unknown.

The rearrangement uses TRBV5-1 and TRBJ2-5; 8 bases fit TRBD1. The receptor comes from a woman in her forties or fifties with small cell lung cancer. Sequencing used normal tissue next to the tumor. CDR3 sequence: CASFLQGGAETQYF. CDR3 DNA: TGCGCCAGCTTCTTACAGGGGGGTGCAGAGACCCAGTACTTC. Looking up the rest from reference TRBV5-1 and TRBJ2-5 gives the full variable domain: KAGVTQTPRYLIKTRGQQVTLSCSPISGHRSVSWYQQTPGQGLQFLFEYFSETQRNKGNFPGRFSGRQFSNSRSEMNVSTLELGDSALYLCASFLQGGAETQYFGPGTRLLVL.